This T cell receptor (beta chain) was captured by sequencing in a study of CD8 T cells in ankylosing spondylitis. This clonotype was observed at least ten times. Its antigen remains unidentified. Quantitative 5'-RACE with molecular barcodes generated TCR beta libraries. From the 5' RACE reads, TCRdb called clonotypes with MiXCR, one entry per CDR3 protein. This repertoire shows 100,000 to 150,000 distinct CDR3 sequences, approximately 9.9% found once; its top ten account for approximately 3.6%. Study conclusions and caveats: From matched ankylosing spondylitis synovial fluid, disease-linked clones were reportedly recovered at significantly enriched levels. Blood of patients with ankylosing spondylitis appeared to be characterized by a TCR beta motif of several highly homologous variants. In reactive arthritis synovial fluid and blood, some motif variants had been reported before.

CDR1 and CDR2 (germline): MNHEY, SMNVEV (reference sequence). V lost 2 bases to trimming and J lost 0 bases; unmatched junction nucleotides: 10. This CDR3 has 17 amino acids. The V call is TRBV27, the J call TRBJ2-7; 7 bases fit TRBD2. The clonotype comes from a male donor with ankylosing spondylitis or in good health (not recorded which). Sequenced material: blood, either unsorted or a sorted T cell fraction (not recorded which). The CDR3 spells CASSLVLRRESSYEQYF. CDR3 bases: TGTGCCAGCAGTTTAGTCCTTAGGCGGGAGTCCTCCTACGAGCAGTACTTC.